The entry below gives a single T cell receptor beta chain sequence along with its context. What it binds is not known. The read ends 3 residues before the CDR3 terminus; that terminus is restored from the germline J gene. V lost 3 bases and J lost 0, with 11 bases in between. The CDR3 contains 16 residues. Germline CDR1 is MNHNS and CDR2 is SASEGT. These data are taken from a study of T cell clonality in common variable immunodeficiency. Repertoires were generated with immunoSEQ multiplex PCR, while TCRdb's copy carries only in-frame clones and drops some. The sample yields fewer than 40,000 clones, without any singletons. The study, taken as a whole, reports: In common variable immunodeficiency, TCR beta chains reportedly carried fewer deletions and N-nucleotide insertions.

The chain couples TRBV6-1 to TRBJ1-4; a weak D match, TRBD1 (5 bases). The TCR was taken from a human donor with common variable immunodeficiency. The sequencing input was peripheral blood mononuclear cells. CDR3 in amino acids: CASSEGLLATNEKLFF. The part of the CDR3 DNA that was read is TGTGCCAGCAGTGAGGGACTACTTGCAACTAATGAAAAA.